Each of the 13 T cell receptor beta chains below was sequenced from the same sample in a study of T cell repertoires and HLA-DP antigens. For these TCRs, the target antigens are not known. TCRdb keeps only in-frame clones here, not all; method: immunoSEQ multiplex PCR. This table has about 110,000 clones, 92% appearing once. The sequenced material came from CD4+ T cells from PBMCs. The receptors derive from a woman under 30 in good health and CMV-seronegative.

CDR3 DNA sequence: TGCAGCGTTGGTTTGGGATTTAGCGTCCCCCCCAGGGATACGCAGTATTTT. Translated, it gives CSVGLGFSVPPRDTQYF. The rearrangement links TRBV29-1 to TRBJ2-3, with D possibly being TRBD2 (5 bases). Per germline, CDR1 SQVTM and CDR2 ANQGSEA. The CDR3 runs 17 residues. With 4 bases removed from V and 6 bases from J, the gap between germline ends came to 26 bases.

The chain carries TRBV5-4 and TRBJ2-2; D unresolved. Germline V gene lookup returns CDR1 SGHNT and CDR2 YYREEE (reference sequence). Trimming pared 1 base from V and 4 bases from J, leaving 14 bases between. The CDR3 extends over 16 amino acids. The CDR3 loop is CASSLRARTGTGELFF. CDR3 nucleotides: TGTGCCAGCAGCTTGCGGGCGAGAACGGGCACCGGGGAGCTGTTTTTT.

The chain has TRBV19 and TRBJ2-1; TRBD2 agrees at 11 bases. Losses at the gene ends were 3 bases for V and 5 bases for J; bases not matched to a gene: 18. The V gene's germline CDR1 is LNHDA and CDR2 SQIVND (reference sequence). This CDR3 region has 20 residues. In nucleotides, the CDR3 is TGTGCCAGTAGTATTGGGGGCCCATTAGCGGGAGGGCCGAGAGACAATGAGCAGTTCTTC. This encodes CASSIGGPLAGGPRDNEQFF.

The chain is built from TRBV5-4 and TRBJ2-5; 7 bases match TRBD2. CDR3 length equals 14 residues. Germline-derived CDR1 and CDR2 are SGHNT and YYREEE (reference sequence). V shed 4 bases and J 6 bases; nucleotides not matched to a gene: 9. In DNA form, the CDR3 reads TGTGCCAGCAGCACCTGGGGGGGGAAGAAGACCCAGTACTTC. Protein: CASSTWGGKKTQYF.

The V call is TRBV5-1, the J call TRBJ2-3, with TRBD1 matching 8 bases. Germline trimming cut 4 bases from V and 4 bases from J; bases unmatched to any gene: 8. The length of the CDR3 is 15 residues. CDR1 and CDR2 from the germline V gene are SGHRS and YFSETQ. The CDR3 sequence is CASSLGQGRADTQYF. As DNA, the CDR3 is TGCGCCAGCAGCCTCGGACAGGGACGGGCAGATACGCAGTATTTT.

The chain employs TRBV29-1 and TRBJ2-3; TRBD2 matches 8 bases. Germline V gene lookup returns CDR1 SQVTM and CDR2 ANQGSEA. This CDR3 comprises 14 residues. The junction had 15 bases not matched to a gene; V was cut back by 6 bases and J by 10 bases. The CDR3 coding sequence is TGCAGCGTCGCTGGACTAGCCAGGAATCTAGCGCAGTATTTT. Translating it yields CSVAGLARNLAQYF.

The rearrangement uses TRBV19 and TRBJ1-1; D unclear. Germline values: CDR1 LNHDA, CDR2 SQIVND (reference sequence). V lost 3 bases, J lost 5 bases, and 10 bases lay in between. The CDR3 is 13 amino acids. The DNA for the CDR3 is TGTGCCAGTAGTATGGAAATGGGGACTGAAGCTTTCTTT. Translated: CASSMEMGTEAFF. The entire variable domain, with the rest obtained from reference TRBV19 and TRBJ1-1, is as follows: DGGITQSPKYLFRKEGQNVTLSCEQNLNHDAMYWYRQDPGQGLRLIYYSQIVNDFQKGDIAEGYSVSREKKESFPLTVTSAQKNPTAFYLCASSMEMGTEAFFGQGTRLTVV.

This rearrangement joins TRBV7-9 to TRBJ1-4; D is uncertain. V was cut by 3 bases and J by 5 bases, with 10 bases left in between. CDR1 and CDR2 from the germline V gene are SEHNR and FQNEAQ (reference sequence). CDR3 length equals 14 residues. CDR3 sequence reads: CASSFDGANEKLFF. The CDR3 nucleotides are TGTGCCAGCAGCTTCGACGGCGCCAATGAAAAACTGTTTTTT.

This chain uses TRBV6-1 with TRBJ2-1, with 7 bases matching TRBD2. The germline V gene encodes CDR1 MNHNS and CDR2 SASEGT. CDR3 length equals 15 residues. J lost 8 bases, V lost 5 bases, and 12 bases had no gene match. The chain's CDR3 is CASSPPGLPRYEQFF. The DNA for the CDR3 is TGTGCCAGCAGTCCTCCGGGACTACCCCGCTATGAGCAGTTCTTC.

The V gene is TRBV2, the J gene TRBJ1-1, with 8 bases that match TRBD1. The V gene's germline CDR1 is SNHLY and CDR2 FYNNEI. Trimming removed 5 bases from V and 2 bases from J; junction bases left unmatched: 13. This CDR3 has 17 residues. In DNA form, the CDR3 reads TGTGCCAGCAGTAAGGGGCCAGGGGGCTTCCCAAACACTGAAGCTTTCTTT. Protein sequence: CASSKGPGGFPNTEAFF. The variable domain in full, with the rest retrieved from reference TRBV2 and TRBJ1-1, is EPEVTQTPSHQVTQMGQEVILRCVPISNHLYFYWYRQILGQKVEFLVSFYNNEISEKSEIFDDQFSVERPDGSNFTLKIRSTKLEDSAMYFCASSKGPGGFPNTEAFFGQGTRLTVV.

The chain couples TRBV7-6 to TRBJ2-3; 11 bases are shared with TRBD2. This CDR3 is built from 15 residues. Per germline, CDR1 SGHVS and CDR2 FNYEAQ. The junction had 4 bases not matched to a gene; V was cut back by 5 bases and J by 3 bases. The DNA of the CDR3 is TGTGCCAGCAGCCAGGGACTAGCGGCAACAGATACGCAGTATTTT. This encodes CASSQGLAATDTQYF.

This chain uses TRBV4-2 with TRBJ2-2; TRBD2 agrees at 9 bases. The V and J ends lost 3 bases and 2 bases, in that order; junction bases with no gene match: 7. This CDR3 is 17 amino acids long. Germline lookup yields CDR1 LGHNA and CDR2 YNFKEQ. The CDR3 loop is CASSHPLAGANTGELFF. In nucleotides, the CDR3 is TGTGCCAGCAGCCACCCACTAGCGGGCGCTAACACCGGGGAGCTGTTTTTT.

The chain uses TRBV28 and TRBJ2-3; 7 bases are a match to TRBD1. Germline CDR1 and CDR2: MDHEN and SYDVKM. With V trimmed by 7 bases and J by 1 base, 5 bases remained unmatched. The CDR3 totals 14 residues. This CDR3 reads CASTRQGRTDTQYF. CDR3 nucleotides: TGTGCCAGCACCCGACAGGGACGCACAGATACGCAGTATTTT.